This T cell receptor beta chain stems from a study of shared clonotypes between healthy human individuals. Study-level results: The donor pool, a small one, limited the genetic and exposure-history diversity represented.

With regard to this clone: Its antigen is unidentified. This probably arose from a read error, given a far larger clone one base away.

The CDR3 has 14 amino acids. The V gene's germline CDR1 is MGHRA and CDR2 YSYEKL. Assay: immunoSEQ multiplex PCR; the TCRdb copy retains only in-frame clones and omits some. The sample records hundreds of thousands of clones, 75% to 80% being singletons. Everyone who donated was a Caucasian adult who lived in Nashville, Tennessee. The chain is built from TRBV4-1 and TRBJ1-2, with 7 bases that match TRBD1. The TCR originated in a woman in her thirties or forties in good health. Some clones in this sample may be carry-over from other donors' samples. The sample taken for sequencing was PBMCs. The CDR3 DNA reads TGCGCCGGCAGCCAAGACAGGGTGGGCTATGGCTACACCTTC. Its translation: CAGSQDRVGYGYTF.